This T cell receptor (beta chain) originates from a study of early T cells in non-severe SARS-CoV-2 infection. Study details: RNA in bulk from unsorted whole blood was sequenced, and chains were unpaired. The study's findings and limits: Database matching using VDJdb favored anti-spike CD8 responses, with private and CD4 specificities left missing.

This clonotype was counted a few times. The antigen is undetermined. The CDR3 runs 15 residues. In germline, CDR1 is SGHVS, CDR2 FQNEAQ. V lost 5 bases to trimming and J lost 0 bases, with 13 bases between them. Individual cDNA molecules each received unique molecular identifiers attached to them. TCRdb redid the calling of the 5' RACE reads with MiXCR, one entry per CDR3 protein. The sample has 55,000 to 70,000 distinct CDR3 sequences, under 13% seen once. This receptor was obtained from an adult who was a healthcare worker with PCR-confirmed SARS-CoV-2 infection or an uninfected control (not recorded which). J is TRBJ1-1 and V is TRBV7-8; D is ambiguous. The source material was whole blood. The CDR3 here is CASSPRQKMNTEAFF. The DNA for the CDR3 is TGTGCCAGCAGCCCACGCCAGAAAATGAACACTGAAGCTTTCTTT.